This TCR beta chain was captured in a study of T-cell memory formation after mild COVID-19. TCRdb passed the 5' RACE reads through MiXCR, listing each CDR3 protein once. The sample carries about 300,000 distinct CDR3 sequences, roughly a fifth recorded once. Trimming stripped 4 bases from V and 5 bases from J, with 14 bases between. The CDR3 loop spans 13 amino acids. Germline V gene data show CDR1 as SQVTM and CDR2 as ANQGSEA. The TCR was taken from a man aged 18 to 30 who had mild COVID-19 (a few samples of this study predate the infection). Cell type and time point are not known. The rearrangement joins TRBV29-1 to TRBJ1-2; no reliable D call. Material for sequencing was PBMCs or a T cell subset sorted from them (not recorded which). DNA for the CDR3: TGCAGCGTTGGCCCCGGACGGGAATATGGCTACACCTTC. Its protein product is CSVGPGREYGYTF.